This T cell receptor beta chain was documented in a study of OX40 agonist ivuxolimab in advanced cancers. About the research overall: Participants, roughly 81% male, averaged roughly 60 years of age, ranging from about 20 to 80. Study results and limitations: Relative to CD4+, CD8+ T cells held more expanded clones on average.

CDR3 length equals 13 residues. Trimming left V 6 bases short and J 8 bases short, with 16 bases between. Germline CDR1 reads MNHEY; CDR2 reads SMNVEV (reference sequence). Note on this clone: Its target is not known.

Some clones are missing from TCRdb's copy, which holds only in-frame ones; the method was immunoSEQ multiplex PCR. The data contain about 46,000 clones, about 91% of them singletons. Autoimmune disease history or systemic immunosuppression disqualified patients. The rearrangement joins TRBV27 to TRBJ1-2; D is perhaps TRBD1 (6 bases). The input for sequencing was CD4+ or CD8+ T cells sorted from blood, taken in a trial of the OX40 agonist ivuxolimab. This receptor was obtained from an adult with an advanced solid tumor such as melanoma, head and neck, liver or kidney cancer. CDR3 residues: CASRLRGQKGYTF. The CDR3 coding sequence is TGTGCCAGCAGACTTCGGGGGCAGAAGGGCTACACCTTC.